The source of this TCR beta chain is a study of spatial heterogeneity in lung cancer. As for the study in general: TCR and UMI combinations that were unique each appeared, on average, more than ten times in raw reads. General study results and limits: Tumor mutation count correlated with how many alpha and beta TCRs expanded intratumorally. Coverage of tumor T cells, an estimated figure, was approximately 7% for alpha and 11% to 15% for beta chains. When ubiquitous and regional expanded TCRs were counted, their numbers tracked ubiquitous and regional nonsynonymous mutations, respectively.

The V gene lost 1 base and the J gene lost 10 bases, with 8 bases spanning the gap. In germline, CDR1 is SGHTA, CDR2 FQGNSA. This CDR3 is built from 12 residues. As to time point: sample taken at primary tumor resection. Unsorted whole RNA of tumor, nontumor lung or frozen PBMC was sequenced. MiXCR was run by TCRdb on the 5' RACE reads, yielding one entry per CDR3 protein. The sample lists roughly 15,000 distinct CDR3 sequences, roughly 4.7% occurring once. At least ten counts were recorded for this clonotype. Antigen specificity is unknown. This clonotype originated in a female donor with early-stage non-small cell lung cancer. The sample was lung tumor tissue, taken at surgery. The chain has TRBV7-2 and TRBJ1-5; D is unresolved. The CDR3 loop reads CASSLDSSPQHF. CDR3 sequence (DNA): TGTGCCAGCAGCTTAGATAGCAGTCCCCAGCATTTT. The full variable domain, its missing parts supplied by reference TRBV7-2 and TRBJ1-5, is GAGVSQSPSNKVTEKGKDVELRCDPISGHTALYWYRQSLGQGLEFLIYFQGNSAPDKSGLPSDRFSAERTGGSVSTLTIQRTQQEDSAVYLCASSLDSSPQHFGDGTRLSIL.